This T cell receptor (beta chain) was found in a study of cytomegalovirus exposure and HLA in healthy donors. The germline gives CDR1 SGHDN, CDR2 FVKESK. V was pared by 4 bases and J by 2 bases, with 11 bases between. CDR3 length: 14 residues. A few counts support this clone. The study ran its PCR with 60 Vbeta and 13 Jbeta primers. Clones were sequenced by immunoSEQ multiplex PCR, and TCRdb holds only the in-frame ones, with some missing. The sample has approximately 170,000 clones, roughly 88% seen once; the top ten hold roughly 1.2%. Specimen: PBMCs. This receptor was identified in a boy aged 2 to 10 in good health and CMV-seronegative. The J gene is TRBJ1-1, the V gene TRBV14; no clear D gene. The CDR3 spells CASSPREINTEAFF. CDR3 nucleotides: TGTGCCAGCAGCCCCCGGGAGATAAACACTGAAGCTTTCTTT.